This T cell receptor beta chain was obtained from a study of cytotoxic CD8 clonotypes in ibrutinib-treated CLL. TCRdb's copy holds only in-frame clones and misses some; the assay was immunoSEQ multiplex PCR. The table has over 40,000 clones, over 65% seen once. CDR1 and CDR2 from the germline V gene are LGHNA and YNFKEQ. J gave up 1 base and V 8 bases, and 10 bases lay outside the gene matches. CDR3 size: 15 residues. Sequences were derived from PBMCs, sampled after 24 months of ibrutinib treatment. The V and J genes are TRBV4-2 and TRBJ1-1; 7 nucleotides match TRBD1. The clonotype originates from a human donor with chronic lymphocytic leukemia. In nucleotides, the CDR3 is TGTGCCAGCCGAAAGATACAGGGGACGAACACTGAAGCTTTCTTT. It encodes CASRKIQGTNTEAFF.